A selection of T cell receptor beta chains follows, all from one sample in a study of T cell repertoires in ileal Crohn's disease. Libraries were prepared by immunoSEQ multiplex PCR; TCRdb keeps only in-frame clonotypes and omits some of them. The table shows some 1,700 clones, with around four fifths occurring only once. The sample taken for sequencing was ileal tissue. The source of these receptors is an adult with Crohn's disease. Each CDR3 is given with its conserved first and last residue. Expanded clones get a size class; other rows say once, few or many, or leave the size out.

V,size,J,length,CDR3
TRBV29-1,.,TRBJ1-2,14,CSVEDRDRVGGYTF
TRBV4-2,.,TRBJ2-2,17,CASSQQARGTDTGELFF
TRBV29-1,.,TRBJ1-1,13,CSGRGGPNTEAFF
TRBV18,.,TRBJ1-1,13,CASSPGRGTEAFF
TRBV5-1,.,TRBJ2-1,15,CASSVGLAGGQEQFF
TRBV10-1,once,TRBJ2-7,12,CASSDNSYEQYF
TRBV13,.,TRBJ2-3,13,CASTDRGAGTQYF
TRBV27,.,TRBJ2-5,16,CASSRFGLAETETQYF
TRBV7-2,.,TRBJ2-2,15,CASSELAGVAGELFF
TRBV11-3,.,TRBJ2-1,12,CASSAWENGQFF
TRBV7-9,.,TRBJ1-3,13,CASSRESGNTIYF
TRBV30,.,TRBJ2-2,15,CAWSADRVGTGELFF
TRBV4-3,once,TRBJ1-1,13,CASSHQRGTEAFF
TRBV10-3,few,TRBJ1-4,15,CAISESPATNEKLFF
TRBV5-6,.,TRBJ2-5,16,CASSWGAGASQETQYF
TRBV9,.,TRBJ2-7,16,CASSVGASGGGYEQYF
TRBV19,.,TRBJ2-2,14,CASSIGLAGSGLFF
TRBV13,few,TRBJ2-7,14,CASSLGLQTYEQYF
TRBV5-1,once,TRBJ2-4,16,CASKKAFQGSGNIQYF
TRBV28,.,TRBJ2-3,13,CASRGTATDTQYF
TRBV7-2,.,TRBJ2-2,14,CASSLIDRTGELFF
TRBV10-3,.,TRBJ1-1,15,CAISELPQGNTEAFF
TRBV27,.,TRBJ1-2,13,CASSPGQTGGYTF
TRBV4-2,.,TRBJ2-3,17,CASSHCLWGEDGDTQYF
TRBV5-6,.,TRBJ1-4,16,CASSLGPGTGNEKLFF
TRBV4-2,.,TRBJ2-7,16,CASSPRLAPNSYEQYF
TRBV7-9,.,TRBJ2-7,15,CASSLYSGGLFEQYF
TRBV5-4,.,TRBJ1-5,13,CASSAGLNQPQHF
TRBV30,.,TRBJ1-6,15,CAWSPARAGLSPLHF
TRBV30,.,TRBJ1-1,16,CAWSSSRTGASTEAFF
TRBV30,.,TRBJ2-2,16,CAWSGDRVGGTGELFF
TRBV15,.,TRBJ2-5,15,CATSRGGGPTETQYF
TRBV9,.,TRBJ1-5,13,CASSTNQGQPQHF
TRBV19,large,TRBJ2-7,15,CASSTRTGGNYEQYF
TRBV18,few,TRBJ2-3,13,CASSPDPGWPQYF
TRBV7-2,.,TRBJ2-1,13,CASSSTGSREQFF
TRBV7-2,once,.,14,CASSFSRGGSEQFF
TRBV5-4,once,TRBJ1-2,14,CASSEKQGSYGYTF
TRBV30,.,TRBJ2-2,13,CASPLWNTGELFF
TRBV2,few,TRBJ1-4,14,CASSVTGLGEKLFF
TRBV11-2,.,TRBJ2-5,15,CASSSGIGTAETQYF
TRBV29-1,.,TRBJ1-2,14,CSVSLGQNPYGYTF
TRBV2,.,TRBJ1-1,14,CASSGDRGRTEAFF
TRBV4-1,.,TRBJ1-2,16,CASSPGSPDLNYGYTF